One and the same sample provided the 11 T cell receptor beta chains below, sequenced in a study of shared clonotypes between healthy human individuals. The method was immunoSEQ multiplex PCR; TCRdb's version includes in-frame clones alone and lacks a portion of them. The table shows more than 550,000 clones, with 55% to 80% occurring only once. The sequencing sample was made of memory CD4+ T cells sorted from blood. The subset is: CD45RA-negative fraction. These receptors all stem from a woman aged 30 to 39 in good health.

The chain is built from TRBV7-7 and TRBJ2-2, with D uncertain. CDR1 and CDR2 from the germline V gene are SSHAT and FNYEAQ (reference sequence). CDR3 length: 16 residues. The V gene lost 2 bases and the J gene lost 4 bases, with 14 bases spanning the gap. The CDR3 DNA reads as TGTGCCAGCAGCTTACTCGGACCGCGGAGCACCGGGGAGCTGTTTTTT. This sequence encodes CASSLLGPRSTGELFF.

The chain uses TRBV28 and TRBJ2-6, with D uncertain. The V gene's germline CDR1 is MDHEN and CDR2 SYDVKM. V was clipped by 7 bases and J by 2 bases, with 12 bases between them. This CDR3 spans 15 amino acids. The CDR3 reads CASNTVGTGANVLTF. For the CDR3, the DNA is TGTGCCAGCAATACAGTGGGGACTGGGGCCAACGTCCTGACTTTC.

The chain has TRBV6-1 and TRBJ2-5; the D is unclear. CDR1 and CDR2 (germline): MNHNS, SASEGT. With 0 bases removed from V and 10 bases from J, the gap between germline ends came to 18 bases. The CDR3 has 15 amino acids. CDR3 region: CASSEATGPKGNQYF. CDR3 DNA sequence: TGTGCCAGCAGTGAAGCGACTGGCCCCAAGGGAAACCAGTACTTC.

This clone occurred a few times. This chain uses TRBV29-1 with TRBJ1-1; TRBD1 aligns across 7 bases. Trimming removed 7 bases from V and 1 base from J; junction bases left unmatched: 3. The CDR3 sequence is 12 residues long. From germline, CDR1 is SQVTM and CDR2 ANQGSEA. This CDR3 is CSGGQSNTEAFF. DNA for the CDR3: TGCAGCGGGGGACAGTCGAACACTGAAGCTTTCTTT.

The chain combines TRBV28 with TRBJ2-1, with 11 bases identical to TRBD2. Germline values: CDR1 MDHEN, CDR2 SYDVKM. The V segment lost 2 bases and the J segment 14 bases; nucleotides outside the gene matches: 14. The CDR3 loop spans 16 amino acids. Here the CDR3 reads CASSLGSVTSGRLEFF. CDR3 DNA sequence: TGTGCCAGCAGTTTAGGTTCCGTTACTAGCGGGAGATTAGAGTTCTTC.

This rearrangement joins TRBV10-1 to TRBJ2-2, with D unclear. Germline values: CDR1 WNHNN, CDR2 SYGVQD (reference sequence). V lost 6 bases and J lost 4, with 12 bases in between. The CDR3 consists of 14 residues. The chain's CDR3 is CASSPSQFTGELFF. In DNA, the CDR3 is TGCGCCAGCAGCCCTTCACAGTTCACCGGGGAGCTGTTTTTT.

This clone occurred once. The gene calls are TRBV28 and TRBJ1-3; D is perhaps TRBD1 (5 bases). Germline-derived CDR1 and CDR2 are MDHEN and SYDVKM. The V end lost 4 bases, the J end lost 4 bases, and 29 bases lay between the germline ends. The CDR3 loop spans 20 amino acids. The CDR3: CASSSSLGSERGFVGNTIYF. In nucleotides, the CDR3 is TGTGCCAGCAGTTCATCTCTCGGGTCAGAGAGGGGATTTGTGGGAAACACCATATATTTT. Looking up the rest from reference TRBV28 and TRBJ1-3 gives the full variable domain: DVKVTQSSRYLVKRTGEKVFLECVQDMDHENMFWYRQDPGLGLRLIYFSYDVKMKEKGDIPEGYSVSREKKERFSLILESASTNQTSMYLCASSSSLGSERGFVGNTIYFGEGSWLTVV.

The V and J genes are TRBV5-1 and TRBJ1-6; D is uncertain. Trimming pared 4 bases from V and 6 bases from J, leaving 8 bases between. The germline V gene encodes CDR1 SGHRS and CDR2 YFSETQ. The CDR3 runs 13 residues. This CDR3 is CASSGAINSPLHF. CDR3 sequence (DNA): TGCGCCAGCAGCGGAGCGATTAATTCACCCCTCCACTTT.

The rearrangement links TRBV10-1 to TRBJ1-2; D remains unclear. Germline V gene data show CDR1 as WNHNN and CDR2 as SYGVQD (reference sequence). V lost 3 bases and J lost 3, with 5 bases in between. This CDR3 is built from 12 residues. The chain's CDR3 is CASSESDYGYTF. The CDR3, as DNA: TGCGCCAGCAGTGAATCCGACTATGGCTACACCTTC.

V is TRBV9 and J is TRBJ1-1; D is uncertain. CDR1 SGDLS and CDR2 YYNGEE come from the germline V gene. The CDR3 loop spans 14 amino acids. The V end lost 2 bases, the J end lost 6 bases, and 14 bases lay between the germline ends. CDR3 in amino acids: CASSVTEGNAEAFF. CDR3 in DNA: TGTGCCAGCAGCGTCACTGAGGGTAACGCTGAAGCTTTCTTT.

The J gene is TRBJ2-3, the V gene TRBV29-1; D remains ambiguous. Trimming took off 0 bases at V and 2 bases at J, with 6 bases between the two ends. Germline CDR1 SQVTM, CDR2 ANQGSEA. The CDR3 totals 13 residues. CDR3 sequence reads: CSVEDPLTDTQYF. The CDR3, as DNA: TGCAGCGTTGAAGATCCTCTCACAGATACGCAGTATTTT.